A selection of T cell receptor beta chains follows, all from one sample in a study of shared clonotypes between healthy human individuals. Measured with immunoSEQ multiplex PCR; TCRdb has only the in-frame clones, and not every one. Of more than 1,200,000 clones listed, around 98.5% are singletons. The specimen sequenced was naive CD4+ T cells sorted from blood. These receptors came from a man aged 25 to 40 in good health. Both conserved end residues are part of each CDR3. The D gene is left open where the match is weak. Clone size, where shown, is once, few, many, or a class for clones that have expanded.

clone_size: -
v_call: TRBV7-7
d_call: -
j_call: TRBJ2-1
cdr3_nt: TGTGCTAGCAGCCGAGACAGGAAAAACAATGAGCAGTTCTTC
cdr3_aa: CASSRDRKNNEQFF

clone_size: -
v_call: TRBV11-3
d_call: -
j_call: TRBJ2-2
cdr3_nt: TGTGCCAGCAGCGCGGGACTTTTCGCGAACACCGGGGAGCTGTTTTTT
cdr3_aa: CASSAGLFANTGELFF

clone_size: -
v_call: TRBV5-5
d_call: TRBD1
j_call: TRBJ2-7
cdr3_nt: TGTGCCAGCACCCCTTCCGCCAGGGGGTACGAGCAGTACTTC
cdr3_aa: CASTPSARGYEQYF

clone_size: once
v_call: TRBV7-8
d_call: TRBD2
j_call: TRBJ2-7
cdr3_nt: TGTGCCAGCAGCTTAATCCGGGGGGACGAGCAGTACTTC
cdr3_aa: CASSLIRGDEQYF

clone_size: -
v_call: TRBV28
d_call: -
j_call: TRBJ2-7
cdr3_nt: TGTGCCAGCAGTTCCCCTGGGGGCTTATCCTACGAGCAGTACTTC
cdr3_aa: CASSSPGGLSYEQYF

clone_size: -
v_call: TRBV10-3
d_call: -
j_call: TRBJ2-1
cdr3_nt: TGTGCCACACGGGCCGGGACGGGATCCTACAATGAGCAGTTCTTC
cdr3_aa: CATRAGTGSYNEQFF

clone_size: -
v_call: TRBV29-1
d_call: TRBD2
j_call: TRBJ2-7
cdr3_nt: TGCAGCGTTGGGGGACTAGCGCTCGAGCAGTACTTC
cdr3_aa: CSVGGLALEQYF

clone_size: -
v_call: TRBV10-1
d_call: TRBD2
j_call: TRBJ2-1
cdr3_nt: TGCGCCAGCAGTCTCGGACAGGGCGTACTAGCGGGAGAAGATTTCTACAATGAGCAGTTCTTC
cdr3_aa: CASSLGQGVLAGEDFYNEQFF

clone_size: -
v_call: TRBV5-1
d_call: -
j_call: TRBJ2-3
cdr3_nt: TGCGCCAGCAGCTTCCCAGGGACGGATACGCAGTATTTT
cdr3_aa: CASSFPGTDTQYF

clone_size: -
v_call: TRBV7-8
d_call: TRBD2
j_call: TRBJ2-3
cdr3_nt: TGTGCCAGCAGCTTAAGCTGGCGGGAGGTCCGAGATACGCAGTATTTT
cdr3_aa: CASSLSWREVRDTQYF

clone_size: -
v_call: TRBV5-5
d_call: -
j_call: TRBJ1-5
cdr3_nt: TGTGCCAGCAGCTTTATCAATCAGCCCCAGCATTTT
cdr3_aa: CASSFINQPQHF

clone_size: -
v_call: TRBV15
d_call: -
j_call: TRBJ2-7
cdr3_nt: TGTGCCACCAGCAGAGAAGTTCGGCCAGCAGACGAGCAGTACTTC
cdr3_aa: CATSREVRPADEQYF

clone_size: -
v_call: TRBV5-1
d_call: -
j_call: TRBJ2-1
cdr3_nt: TGCGCCAGCAGCTTGTACAGGGCGATGGCGAGCGGTGAGCAGTTCTTC
cdr3_aa: CASSLYRAMASGEQFF

clone_size: -
v_call: TRBV7-9
d_call: -
j_call: TRBJ2-1
cdr3_nt: TGTGCCAGCAGCTCGTTAGCGCGTAAGTCCTACAATGAGCAGTTCTTC
cdr3_aa: CASSSLARKSYNEQFF

clone_size: once
v_call: TRBV5-1
d_call: -
j_call: TRBJ2-5
cdr3_nt: TGCGCCAGCAGCCTAGACACCGAAGAGACCCAGTACTTC
cdr3_aa: CASSLDTEETQYF

clone_size: -
v_call: TRBV9
d_call: TRBD1
j_call: TRBJ2-2
cdr3_nt: TGTGCCAGCGGACAATTTGTGGGGACAGTGACCGGGGAGCTGTTTTTT
cdr3_aa: CASGQFVGTVTGELFF

clone_size: -
v_call: TRBV2
d_call: -
j_call: TRBJ2-3
cdr3_nt: TGTGCCAGCAGCAAGGACGGCACTAGCACAGATACGCAGTATTTT
cdr3_aa: CASSKDGTSTDTQYF

clone_size: -
v_call: TRBV27
d_call: -
j_call: TRBJ2-7
cdr3_nt: TGTGCCAGCAGTTACCGACGGGCTTCCTACGAGCAGTACTTC
cdr3_aa: CASSYRRASYEQYF

clone_size: -
v_call: TRBV19
d_call: -
j_call: TRBJ1-3
cdr3_nt: TGTGCCAGTAGTCCGACAGGCGGCCTTCCGTCTGGAAACACCATATATTTT
cdr3_aa: CASSPTGGLPSGNTIYF

clone_size: -
v_call: TRBV7-9
d_call: TRBD1
j_call: TRBJ2-7
cdr3_nt: TGTGCCAGCAGCTTAAGTCCGGACAGGGGCTCCTACGAGCAGTACTTC
cdr3_aa: CASSLSPDRGSYEQYF

clone_size: -
v_call: TRBV5-6
d_call: -
j_call: TRBJ2-7
cdr3_nt: TGTGCCAGCAGCTTGGTCGGGGGCGATAATGTCGGCGAGCAGTACTTC
cdr3_aa: CASSLVGGDNVGEQYF

clone_size: -
v_call: TRBV18
d_call: -
j_call: TRBJ1-4
cdr3_nt: TGTGCCAGCTCACCGTTACAGGGTCGAACTAATGAAAAACTGTTTTTT
cdr3_aa: CASSPLQGRTNEKLFF

clone_size: -
v_call: TRBV6-1
d_call: TRBD2
j_call: TRBJ2-1
cdr3_nt: TGTGCCAGCAGTGGCCTAGCGGGAGGCAATGAGCAGTTCTTC
cdr3_aa: CASSGLAGGNEQFF

clone_size: -
v_call: TRBV9
d_call: TRBD1
j_call: TRBJ2-1
cdr3_nt: TGTGCCAGCAGCGTGGGTGGTGACAGGGGGAATGAGCAGTTCTTC
cdr3_aa: CASSVGGDRGNEQFF

clone_size: -
v_call: TRBV5-1
d_call: -
j_call: TRBJ2-7
cdr3_nt: TGCGCCAGCAGCGCCAGGACAGAGGCCTACGAGCAGTACTTC
cdr3_aa: CASSARTEAYEQYF

clone_size: -
v_call: TRBV7-2
d_call: -
j_call: TRBJ1-1
cdr3_nt: TGTGCCAGCAGCTTAATAGGCAACACTGAAGCTTTCTTT
cdr3_aa: CASSLIGNTEAFF

clone_size: -
v_call: TRBV2
d_call: -
j_call: TRBJ2-1
cdr3_nt: TGTGCCAGCAGTCCCTACAATGAGCAGTTCTTC
cdr3_aa: CASSPYNEQFF

clone_size: -
v_call: TRBV30
d_call: -
j_call: TRBJ1-2
cdr3_nt: TGTGCCTGGAAGTTCGGGCGGTTAAACTATGGCTACACCTTC
cdr3_aa: CAWKFGRLNYGYTF

clone_size: -
v_call: TRBV6-5
d_call: -
j_call: TRBJ1-4
cdr3_nt: TGTGCCAGCAGTCTTGGCGGGGGCCCTAATGAAAAACTGTTTTTT
cdr3_aa: CASSLGGGPNEKLFF

clone_size: -
v_call: TRBV18
d_call: -
j_call: TRBJ2-5
cdr3_nt: TGTGCCAGCTCACGGAAGCAGGCCCAAGAGACCCAGTACTTC
cdr3_aa: CASSRKQAQETQYF

clone_size: -
v_call: TRBV10-3
d_call: -
j_call: TRBJ2-2
cdr3_nt: TGTGCCATCAGTGATGAGAGACCAGCGAACACCGGGGAGCTGTTTTTT
cdr3_aa: CAISDERPANTGELFF

clone_size: once
v_call: TRBV19
d_call: TRBD1
j_call: TRBJ1-2
cdr3_nt: TGTGCCAGTAGTATCCGACCGGGACAGGCGGGTGGCTACACCTTC
cdr3_aa: CASSIRPGQAGGYTF

clone_size: once
v_call: TRBV11-3
d_call: TRBD1
j_call: TRBJ2-1
cdr3_nt: TGTGCCAGCAGCCCAGGACAGGGTGATGAGCAGTTCTTC
cdr3_aa: CASSPGQGDEQFF

clone_size: -
v_call: TRBV14
d_call: TRBD1
j_call: TRBJ1-2
cdr3_nt: TGTGCCAGCAGGCGGACAGGGCGGGGCAACTATGGCTACACCTTC
cdr3_aa: CASRRTGRGNYGYTF

clone_size: -
v_call: TRBV5-5
d_call: TRBD1
j_call: TRBJ2-7
cdr3_nt: TGTGCCAGCAGCTTGGCCTGGGACAGTCCCTACGAGCAGTACTTC
cdr3_aa: CASSLAWDSPYEQYF

clone_size: -
v_call: TRBV7-9
d_call: TRBD2
j_call: TRBJ2-1
cdr3_nt: TGTGCCAGCAGCTCGAGACTAGCGGGAGGTGTCGATGAGCAGTTCTTC
cdr3_aa: CASSSRLAGGVDEQFF

clone_size: -
v_call: TRBV2
d_call: -
j_call: TRBJ2-3
cdr3_nt: TGTGCCAGCACCGTGTCCCCTAGTGCAGATACGCAGTATTTT
cdr3_aa: CASTVSPSADTQYF

clone_size: -
v_call: TRBV6-5
d_call: -
j_call: TRBJ2-6
cdr3_nt: TGTGCCAGCAGACAGGGATCTGGGGCCAACGTCCTGACTTTC
cdr3_aa: CASRQGSGANVLTF

clone_size: -
v_call: TRBV7-2
d_call: -
j_call: TRBJ1-3
cdr3_nt: TGTGCCAGCAGCCCAGGGAGGACGGGAGGAAACACCATATATTTT
cdr3_aa: CASSPGRTGGNTIYF

clone_size: -
v_call: TRBV12-5
d_call: -
j_call: TRBJ1-1
cdr3_nt: TGTGCTAGTGGTTTGTTACCGGGGCTGGGCACTGAAGCTTTCTTT
cdr3_aa: CASGLLPGLGTEAFF

clone_size: -
v_call: TRBV7-9
d_call: -
j_call: TRBJ1-2
cdr3_nt: TGTGCCAGCAGCCCCTCAGGGAGGAACGTCTATGGCTACACCTTC
cdr3_aa: CASSPSGRNVYGYTF

clone_size: -
v_call: TRBV19
d_call: TRBD2
j_call: TRBJ2-2
cdr3_nt: TGTGCCAGTAGTATGTATGGGAGGGCCGTTTCCGGGGAGCTGTTTTTT
cdr3_aa: CASSMYGRAVSGELFF

clone_size: -
v_call: TRBV5-4
d_call: TRBD1
j_call: TRBJ2-7
cdr3_nt: TGTGCCAGCAGCTTGACGGGACAGGGCTTCCACGAGCAGTACTTC
cdr3_aa: CASSLTGQGFHEQYF

clone_size: -
v_call: TRBV5-1
d_call: TRBD1
j_call: TRBJ2-7
cdr3_nt: TGCGCCAGCAGCTCTGGGACAGGGGCCTACGAGCAGTACTTC
cdr3_aa: CASSSGTGAYEQYF

clone_size: -
v_call: TRBV10-3
d_call: -
j_call: TRBJ2-7
cdr3_nt: TGTGCCATCAGTCGAGACCTGGCTCGGAACTACGAGCAGTACTTC
cdr3_aa: CAISRDLARNYEQYF

clone_size: -
v_call: TRBV4-1
d_call: -
j_call: TRBJ1-5
cdr3_nt: TGCGCCAGCAGCCAAGTTCTAACGGAAGATTCGGGATTAAATCAGCCCCAGCATTTT
cdr3_aa: CASSQVLTEDSGLNQPQHF

clone_size: -
v_call: TRBV29-1
d_call: -
j_call: TRBJ2-2
cdr3_nt: TGCAGCGTTGGGCTGGGAGGTATTCCCGGGGAGCTGTTTTTT
cdr3_aa: CSVGLGGIPGELFF

clone_size: -
v_call: TRBV5-1
d_call: -
j_call: TRBJ2-6
cdr3_nt: TGCGCCAGCAGCTTTATCGAACTTAACTCTGGGGCCAACGTCCTGACTTTC
cdr3_aa: CASSFIELNSGANVLTF

clone_size: -
v_call: TRBV7-9
d_call: -
j_call: TRBJ2-6
cdr3_nt: TGTGCCGCCGGAGAGGCGAACCCTTCCTCTGGGGCCAACGTCCTGACTTTC
cdr3_aa: CAAGEANPSSGANVLTF

clone_size: -
v_call: TRBV7-2
d_call: -
j_call: TRBJ2-7
cdr3_nt: TGTGCCAGCAGCTGGTACTCCTACGAGCAGTACTTC
cdr3_aa: CASSWYSYEQYF

clone_size: once
v_call: TRBV2
d_call: -
j_call: TRBJ2-3
cdr3_nt: TGTGCCAGCAGTGAGTTAACAGATACGCAGTATTTT
cdr3_aa: CASSELTDTQYF

clone_size: -
v_call: TRBV19
d_call: -
j_call: TRBJ2-2
cdr3_nt: TGTGCCAAGAGGGTCATGGGAGGGAACACCGGGGAGCTGTTTTTT
cdr3_aa: CAKRVMGGNTGELFF